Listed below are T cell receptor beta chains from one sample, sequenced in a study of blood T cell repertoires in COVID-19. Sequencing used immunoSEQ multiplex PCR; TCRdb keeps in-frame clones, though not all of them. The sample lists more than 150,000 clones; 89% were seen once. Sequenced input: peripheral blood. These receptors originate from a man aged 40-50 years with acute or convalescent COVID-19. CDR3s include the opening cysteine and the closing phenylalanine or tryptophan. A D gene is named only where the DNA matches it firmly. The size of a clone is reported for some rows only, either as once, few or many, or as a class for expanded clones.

CASRARQGPGEAFF	TGTGCCAGCAGAGCCCGACAGGGGCCAGGGGAAGCTTTCTTT	-	TRBJ1-1	TRBD1	TRBV2
CASSLQGLTSYEQYF	TGCGCCAGCAGCTTGCAGGGTCTTACCTCCTACGAGCAGTACTTC	-	TRBJ2-7	-	TRBV5-1
CASSDVGLAGVQFF	TGTGCCAGCAGTGACGTTGGACTAGCGGGAGTGCAGTTCTTC	-	TRBJ2-1	TRBD2	TRBV6-4
CASSIRSGQASSGNTIYF	TGTGCCAGTAGTATAAGGTCGGGACAGGCAAGCTCTGGAAACACCATATATTTT	few	TRBJ1-3	TRBD1	TRBV19
CASSWGPVGYGELFF	TGTGCCAGCAGCTGGGGGCCCGTGGGGTACGGGGAGCTGTTTTTT	-	TRBJ2-2	-	TRBV7-2
CASSGSGSYNEQFF	TGTGCCAGCAGCGGTAGCGGCTCCTACAATGAGCAGTTCTTC	few	TRBJ2-1	-	TRBV7-2
CASSPLGNTNYGYTF	TGTGCCAGCTCACCATTGGGCAACACTAACTATGGCTACACCTTC	-	TRBJ1-2	-	TRBV18
CASSPGQWEKLFF	TGTGCCAGCAGCCCAGGGCAATGGGAAAAACTGTTTTTT	-	TRBJ1-4	-	TRBV7-6
CASSLEGPQPQHF	TGTGCCAGCAGCTTGGAGGGGCCTCAGCCCCAGCATTTT	few	TRBJ1-5	-	TRBV5-8
CASSESGGVSYEQYF	TGTGCCAGCAGTGAGAGCGGGGGGGTCTCCTACGAGCAGTACTTC	-	TRBJ2-7	TRBD2	TRBV6-1
CASSLARDYLSYEQYF	TGTGCCAGCAGCTTGGCTAGGGACTACCTGTCCTACGAGCAGTACTTC	once	TRBJ2-7	TRBD2	TRBV5-6
CATSDGSQETQYF	TGTGCCACCAGTGACGGTTCTCAAGAGACCCAGTACTTC	-	TRBJ2-5	-	TRBV24-1
CASSLAVAGVGSYEQYF	TGTGCCAGCAGCTTAGCGGTAGCGGGGGTTGGCTCCTACGAGCAGTACTTC	-	TRBJ2-7	TRBD2	TRBV11-2
CASSPGLASSYEQYF	TGCGCCAGCAGCCCGGGGTTGGCCAGCTCCTACGAGCAGTACTTC	-	TRBJ2-7	-	TRBV4-3
CASSYSGDTQYF	TGTGCCAGCAGCTATAGCGGGGATACGCAGTATTTT	-	TRBJ2-3	TRBD2	TRBV11-3
CASSLVVGRDEQFF	TGTGCCAGCAGCTTGGTAGTCGGTCGGGATGAGCAGTTCTTC	once	TRBJ2-1	-	TRBV5-4
CASSLQVNYGYTF	TGTGCCAGCAGCTTACAGGTTAACTATGGCTACACCTTC	-	TRBJ1-2	-	TRBV7-9
CASSGRPRRETQYF	TGTGCCAGCAGTGGTCGGCCGAGGAGAGAGACCCAGTACTTC	-	TRBJ2-5	-	TRBV25-1
CATSDARIGSYNEQFF	TGTGCCACCAGTGATGCCAGGATAGGCTCCTACAATGAGCAGTTCTTC	-	TRBJ2-1	-	TRBV24-1
CASSPSQGFGYTF	TGTGCCAGCAGTCCCTCCCAGGGGTTTGGCTACACCTTC	-	TRBJ1-2	-	TRBV28
CASSYSGGQNQPQHF	TGTGCCAGCAGTTACTCCGGGGGTCAGAATCAGCCCCAGCATTTT	-	TRBJ1-5	-	TRBV6-5
CASRFRGPGTEAFF	TGTGCCAGCAGATTCAGGGGGCCTGGCACTGAAGCTTTCTTT	-	TRBJ1-1	TRBD1	TRBV6-5